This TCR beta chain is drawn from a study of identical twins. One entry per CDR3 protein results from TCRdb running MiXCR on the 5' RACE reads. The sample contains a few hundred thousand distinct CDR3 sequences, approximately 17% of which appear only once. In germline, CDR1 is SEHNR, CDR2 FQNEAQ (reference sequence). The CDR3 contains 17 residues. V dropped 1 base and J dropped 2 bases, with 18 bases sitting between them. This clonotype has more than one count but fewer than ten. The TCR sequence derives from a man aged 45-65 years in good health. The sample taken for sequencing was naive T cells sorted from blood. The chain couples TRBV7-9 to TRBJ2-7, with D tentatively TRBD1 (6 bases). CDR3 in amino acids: CASSLVRLQGVPYEQYF. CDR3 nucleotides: TGTGCCAGCAGCTTAGTTCGTCTACAGGGCGTTCCCTACGAGCAGTACTTC. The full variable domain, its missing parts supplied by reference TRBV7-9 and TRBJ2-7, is DTGVSQNPRHKITKRGQNVTFRCDPISEHNRLYWYRQTLGQGPEFLTYFQNEAQLEKSRLLSDRFSAERPKGSFSTLEIQRTEQGDSAMYLCASSLVRLQGVPYEQYFGPGTRLTVT.